Listed below are T cell receptor beta chains from one sample, sequenced in a study of naive and memory T cell subsets. TCRdb re-called the UMI-ligation and nested PCR reads with MiXCR, one entry per CDR3 protein. The table shows about 80,000 distinct CDR3 sequences, with around 14% occurring only once. The sample taken for sequencing was central memory CD4+ T cells from blood. All receptors come from a human donor in good health. Both conserved end residues are trimmed from each CDR3.

>TRBV7-2|TRBJ2-3
ASSLVSVGRDTDTQY
>TRBV12-3/TRBV12-4|TRBJ1-3
ASSKGQGYTIY
>TRBV5-1|TRBJ2-1
ASSLAPEGAGGYNEQF
>TRBV7-6|TRBJ2-3
ASSLGRYQDTQY
>TRBV28|TRBJ2-2
ASSWLAVNTGELF
>TRBV29-1|TRBJ2-2
SVFWRTTGELF
>TRBV3-1|TRBJ2-7
ASSQVKQGAREQY
>TRBV20-1|TRBJ2-1
SRGGSGSLNEQF
>TRBV29-1|TRBJ2-1
SVRLAGGMNEQF
>TRBV2|TRBJ2-5
ATQATGQSLQETQY
>TRBV7-9|TRBJ1-5
ASSPYRVGGIGQPQH
>TRBV20-1|TRBJ2-5
SAIGSGGRGGETQY
>TRBV11-2|TRBJ1-3
ASSQLQGASGNTIY
>TRBV6-5|TRBJ2-5
ASSTTVQETQY
>TRBV12-3/TRBV12-4|TRBJ1-1
ASSYHRIEAF
>TRBV2|TRBJ2-2
ASLAGDRTGELF
>TRBV10-3|TRBJ2-1
ASLAGEFNEQF
>TRBV7-2|TRBJ2-3
ASSLVVGSSTDTQY
>TRBV10-3|TRBJ1-5
AISRQGVNQPQH
>TRBV30|TRBJ1-2
AWGHHRSFNGYT
>TRBV7-8|TRBJ2-7
ASSPPGTGGNEQY
>TRBV6-1|TRBJ1-1
ASRQTGRVTF
>TRBV6-5|TRBJ2-7
ASSPDRVVYEQY
>TRBV16|TRBJ2-7
ASSQLGGLTAEQY
>TRBV14|TRBJ2-7
ASSSLAARTEQY
>TRBV20-1|TRBJ2-1
SASQGNEQF
>TRBV9|TRBJ2-4
ASSATPSGRAGNIQY
>TRBV7-2|TRBJ1-2
ASSSPGGYGYT
>TRBV10-3|TRBJ1-1
AISESRDRAEAF
>TRBV20-1|TRBJ2-5
SASHPGTSEETQY
>TRBV6-5|TRBJ2-7
ASSYQGAHEQY
>TRBV29-1|TRBJ2-7
SVVIRSTYEQY
>TRBV12-3/TRBV12-4|TRBJ2-7
ASRPSGSSYEQY
>TRBV5-1|TRBJ2-7
ASSSGGHEQY
>TRBV3-1|TRBJ2-3
ASSQDRRKRGYTDTQY
>TRBV7-2|TRBJ2-2
ASSSRQGALTGELF
>TRBV6-2/TRBV6-3|TRBJ1-5
ASSYEGGKGNQPQH
>TRBV7-8|TRBJ2-5
ASSPRRAASGQETQY
>TRBV27|TRBJ1-5
ASSLSKGAQPQH
>TRBV5-1|TRBJ2-7
ASRPRDRGRYEQY
>TRBV7-6|TRBJ2-3
ASSRQFTTDTQY
>TRBV12-3/TRBV12-4|TRBJ2-7
ASSCRPYEQY
>TRBV7-7|TRBJ1-3
ASSPGPIETIY
>TRBV20-1|TRBJ2-1
SARATGEVAGGLYNEQF
>TRBV2|TRBJ2-1
ASSEMTSGRYEQF
>TRBV3-1|TRBJ1-4
ASSQTGSRYNEKLF